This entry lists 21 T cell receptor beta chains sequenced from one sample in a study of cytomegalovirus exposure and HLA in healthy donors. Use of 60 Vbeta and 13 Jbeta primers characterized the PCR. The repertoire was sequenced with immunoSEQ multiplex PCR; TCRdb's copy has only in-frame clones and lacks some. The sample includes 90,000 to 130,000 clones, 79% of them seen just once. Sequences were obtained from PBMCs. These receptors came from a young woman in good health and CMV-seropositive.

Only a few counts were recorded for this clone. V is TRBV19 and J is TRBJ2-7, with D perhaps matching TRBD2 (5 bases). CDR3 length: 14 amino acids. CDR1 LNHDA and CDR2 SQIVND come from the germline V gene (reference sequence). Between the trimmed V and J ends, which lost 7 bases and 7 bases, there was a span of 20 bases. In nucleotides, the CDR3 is TGTGCCAGTACAGACCCAGCGAGGGAAGGGGAGCAGTACTTC. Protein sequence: CASTDPAREGEQYF.

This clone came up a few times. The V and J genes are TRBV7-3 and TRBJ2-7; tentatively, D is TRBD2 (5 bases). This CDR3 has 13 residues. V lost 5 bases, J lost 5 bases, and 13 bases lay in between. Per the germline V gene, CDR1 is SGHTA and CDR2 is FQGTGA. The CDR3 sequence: CASSREGINEQYF. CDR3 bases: TGTGCCAGCAGCCGCGAGGGAATTAACGAGCAGTACTTC.

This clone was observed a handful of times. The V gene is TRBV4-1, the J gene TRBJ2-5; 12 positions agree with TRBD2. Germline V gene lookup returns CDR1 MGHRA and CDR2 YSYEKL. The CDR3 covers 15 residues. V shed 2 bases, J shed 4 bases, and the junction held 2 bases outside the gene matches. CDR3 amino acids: CASSQQLAGGETQYF. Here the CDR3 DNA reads TGCGCCAGCAGCCAACAACTAGCGGGAGGAGAGACCCAGTACTTC.

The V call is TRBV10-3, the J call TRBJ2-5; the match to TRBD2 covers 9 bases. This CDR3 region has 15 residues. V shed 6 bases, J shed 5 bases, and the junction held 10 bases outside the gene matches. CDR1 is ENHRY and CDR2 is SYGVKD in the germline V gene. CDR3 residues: CAIRAAGGPRETQYF. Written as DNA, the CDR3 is TGTGCCATCAGGGCGGCGGGAGGGCCACGGGAGACCCAGTACTTC.

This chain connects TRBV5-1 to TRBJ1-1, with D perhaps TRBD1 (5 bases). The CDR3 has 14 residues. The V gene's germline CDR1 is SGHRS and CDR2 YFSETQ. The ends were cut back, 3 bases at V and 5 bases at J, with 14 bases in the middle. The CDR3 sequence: CASSSTSGRTEAFF. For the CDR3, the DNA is TGCGCCAGCAGCTCGACATCAGGGAGGACTGAAGCTTTCTTT.

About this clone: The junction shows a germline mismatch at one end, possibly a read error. The CDR3 bases are TGTACCAGCAGCTTAATGGGGGGGAGAGGGTACGAGCAGTACTTC. Protein product: CTSSLMGGRGYEQYF. The rearrangement links TRBV7-3 to TRBJ2-7; 7 bases are a match to TRBD2. Germline V gene lookup returns CDR1 SGHTA and CDR2 FQGTGA. The CDR3 is made up of 15 amino acids. Full variable domain (missing parts from reference TRBV7-3 and TRBJ2-7): GAGVSQTPSNKVTEKGKYVELRCDPISGHTALYWYRQSLGQGPEFLIYFQGTGAADDSGLPNDRFFAVRPEGSVSTLKIQRTERGDSAVYLCTSSLMGGRGYEQYFGPGTRLTVT.

The CDR3, as DNA: TGTGCCAGCAGCGGGGGCGGGAGCTCCTACGAGCAGTACTTC. Its protein is CASSGGGSSYEQYF. The rearrangement joins TRBV9 to TRBJ2-7, with TRBD2 matching 7 bases. This CDR3 is 14 amino acids long. The germline V gene has CDR1 SGDLS and CDR2 YYNGEE. Trimming removed 3 bases from V and 0 bases from J; junction bases left unmatched: 3.

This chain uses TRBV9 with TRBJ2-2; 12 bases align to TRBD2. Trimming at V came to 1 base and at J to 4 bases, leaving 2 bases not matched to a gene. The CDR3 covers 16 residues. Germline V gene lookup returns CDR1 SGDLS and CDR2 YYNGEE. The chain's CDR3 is CASSVLAGGLTGELFF. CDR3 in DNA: TGTGCCAGCAGCGTACTAGCGGGAGGGCTCACCGGGGAGCTGTTTTTT.

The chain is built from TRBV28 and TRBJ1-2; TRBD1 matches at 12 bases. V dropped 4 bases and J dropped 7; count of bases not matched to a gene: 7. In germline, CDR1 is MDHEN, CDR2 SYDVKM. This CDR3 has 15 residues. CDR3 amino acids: CASSSGTGGAVGYTF. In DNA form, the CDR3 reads TGTGCCAGCAGTTCCGGGACAGGGGGCGCAGTTGGCTACACCTTC.

The CDR3 reads CASSLVLPGLAERDTQYF. The CDR3 DNA is TGCGCCAGCAGCTTGGTTCTTCCGGGACTAGCGGAGAGAGATACGCAGTATTTT. The chain recombines TRBV5-1 with TRBJ2-3, with 11 positions matching TRBD2. V lost 0 bases, J lost 5 bases, and 11 bases stayed unmatched. Germline-derived CDR1 and CDR2 are SGHRS and YFSETQ. This CDR3 is 18 amino acids long.

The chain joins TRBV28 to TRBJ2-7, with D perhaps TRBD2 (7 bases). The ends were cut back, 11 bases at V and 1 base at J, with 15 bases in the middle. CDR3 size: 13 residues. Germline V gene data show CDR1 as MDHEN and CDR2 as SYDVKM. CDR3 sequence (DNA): TGTGCCGGAAGGGGGAGGGCTTCCTACGAGCAGTACTTC. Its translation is CAGRGRASYEQYF.

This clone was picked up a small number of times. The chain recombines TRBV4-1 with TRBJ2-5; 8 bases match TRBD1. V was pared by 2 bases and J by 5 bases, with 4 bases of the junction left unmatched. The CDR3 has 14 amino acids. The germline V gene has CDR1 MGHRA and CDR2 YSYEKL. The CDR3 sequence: CASSQRTGKETQYF. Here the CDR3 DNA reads TGCGCCAGCAGCCAAAGGACAGGGAAGGAGACCCAGTACTTC.

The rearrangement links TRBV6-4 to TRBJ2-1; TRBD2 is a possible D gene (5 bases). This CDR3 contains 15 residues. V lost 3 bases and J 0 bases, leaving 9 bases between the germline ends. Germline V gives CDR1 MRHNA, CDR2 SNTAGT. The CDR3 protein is CASSEGGSSYNEQFF. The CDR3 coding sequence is TGTGCCAGCAGTGAGGGTGGGAGCTCCTACAATGAGCAGTTCTTC.

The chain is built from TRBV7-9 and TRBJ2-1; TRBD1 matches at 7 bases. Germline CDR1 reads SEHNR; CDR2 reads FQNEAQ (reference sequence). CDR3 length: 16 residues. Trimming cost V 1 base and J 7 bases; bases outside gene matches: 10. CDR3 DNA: TGTGCCAGCAGCTTAGAAAGAGGGGGCGCGAGGAATGAGCAGTTCTTC. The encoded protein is CASSLERGGARNEQFF.

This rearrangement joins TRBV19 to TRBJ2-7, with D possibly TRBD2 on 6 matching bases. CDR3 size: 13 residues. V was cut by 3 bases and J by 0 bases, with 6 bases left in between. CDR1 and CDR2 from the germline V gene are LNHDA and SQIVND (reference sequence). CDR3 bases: TGTGCCAGTAGTATCGGGAGCTCCTACGAGCAGTACTTC. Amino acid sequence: CASSIGSSYEQYF.

The CDR3 coding sequence is TGTGCCAGCAGCTTAGACAGGCTTACCGGAAATGAAAAACTGTTTTTT. Encoded protein: CASSLDRLTGNEKLFF. This sequence joins TRBV7-9 and TRBJ1-4; tentative D call: TRBD1 (5 bases). Trimming took 1 base from V and 5 from J, leaving 14 bases between them. The CDR3 is 16 residues long. Germline CDR1 and CDR2: SEHNR and FQNEAQ (reference sequence).

The CDR3 DNA reads TGCGCCAGCAGCTTGGGCGGGAGATTCGAGCAGTACTTC. Translated, it gives CASSLGGRFEQYF. The rearrangement uses TRBV5-1 and TRBJ2-7; 7 bases are a match to TRBD2. Germline V gene sequence: CDR1 SGHRS, CDR2 YFSETQ. V was pared by 0 bases and J by 6 bases, with 3 bases of the junction left unmatched. This CDR3 is 13 amino acids long.

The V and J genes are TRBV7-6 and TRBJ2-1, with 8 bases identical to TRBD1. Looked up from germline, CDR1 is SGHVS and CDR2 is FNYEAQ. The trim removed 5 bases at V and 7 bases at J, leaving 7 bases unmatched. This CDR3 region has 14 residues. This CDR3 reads CASSMRTGKNEQFF. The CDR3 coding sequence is TGTGCCAGCAGCATGCGGACAGGGAAGAATGAGCAGTTCTTC.

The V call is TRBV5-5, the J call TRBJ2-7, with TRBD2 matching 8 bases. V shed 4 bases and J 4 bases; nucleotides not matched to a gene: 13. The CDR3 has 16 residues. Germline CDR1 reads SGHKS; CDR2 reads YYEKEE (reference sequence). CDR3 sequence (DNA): TGTGCCAGCAGCCATCGCGGGGGGAGGGTTGATTACGAGCAGTACTTC. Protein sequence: CASSHRGGRVDYEQYF.

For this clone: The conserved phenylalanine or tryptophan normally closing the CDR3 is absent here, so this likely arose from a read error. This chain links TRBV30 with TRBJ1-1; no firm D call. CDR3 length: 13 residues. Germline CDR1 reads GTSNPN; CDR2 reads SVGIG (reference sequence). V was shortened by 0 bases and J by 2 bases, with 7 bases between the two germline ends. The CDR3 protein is CAWSVTDNTEAFL. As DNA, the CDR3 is TGTGCCTGGAGTGTAACAGATAACACTGAAGCTTTCCTT.

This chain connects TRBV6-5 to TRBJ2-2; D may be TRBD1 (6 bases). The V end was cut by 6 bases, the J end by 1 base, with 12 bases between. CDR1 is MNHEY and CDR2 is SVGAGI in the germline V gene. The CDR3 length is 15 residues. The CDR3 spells CASRSGHWNTGELFF. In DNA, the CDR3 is TGTGCCAGCAGGTCGGGACACTGGAACACCGGGGAGCTGTTTTTT.